The rows below give T cell receptor beta chains drawn from one sample of a study of blood T cell repertoires in COVID-19. Sequencing was performed with immunoSEQ multiplex PCR; in TCRdb, only in-frame clones are kept and a portion is missing. Of approximately 190,000 clones listed, approximately 80% are singletons. Sequences were obtained from peripheral blood. Receptors were obtained from a man in his sixties with acute or convalescent COVID-19. Both conserved end residues are part of each CDR3. A D gene is named only where the DNA matches it firmly. Not every row has a clone size; where given, it reads once, few, many or a size class.

CDR3nt: TGCAGCGCCATACAGAACACTGAAGCTTTCTTT
CDR3aa: CSAIQNTEAFF
v_gene: TRBV29-1
d_gene: -
j_gene: TRBJ1-1
abundance: -

CDR3nt: TGTGCTAGTGGTCCACCCAGCGGGGTTTCCTACAATGAGCAGTTCTTC
CDR3aa: CASGPPSGVSYNEQFF
v_gene: TRBV12-5
d_gene: TRBD2
j_gene: TRBJ2-1
abundance: -

CDR3nt: TGTGCCAGTATGCAGGAGGGACTAGTCGGATATACGCAGTATTTT
CDR3aa: CASMQEGLVGYTQYF
v_gene: TRBV19
d_gene: TRBD2
j_gene: TRBJ2-3
abundance: few

CDR3nt: TGCAGCGCCTCGACAGGGGTGAGCTCTGGAAACACCATATATTTT
CDR3aa: CSASTGVSSGNTIYF
v_gene: TRBV29-1
d_gene: TRBD1
j_gene: TRBJ1-3
abundance: -

CDR3nt: TGTGCCAGCAGTAAACAGGATCAGCCCCAGCATTTT
CDR3aa: CASSKQDQPQHF
v_gene: TRBV25-1
d_gene: -
j_gene: TRBJ1-5
abundance: -

CDR3nt: TGTGCCACCAGCGGGACTAGCGGGGTAAATGAGCAGTTCTTC
CDR3aa: CATSGTSGVNEQFF
v_gene: TRBV24-1
d_gene: TRBD2
j_gene: TRBJ2-1
abundance: -

CDR3nt: TGCGCCAGCAGTCACCGCGGGTTTCACACTGAAGCTTTCTTT
CDR3aa: CASSHRGFHTEAFF
v_gene: TRBV23-1
d_gene: -
j_gene: TRBJ1-1
abundance: -

CDR3nt: TGTGCCAGCAGTGTCTCCGGGACACCCTCCTACGAGCAGTACTTC
CDR3aa: CASSVSGTPSYEQYF
v_gene: TRBV2
d_gene: -
j_gene: TRBJ2-7
abundance: -

CDR3nt: TGCGCCAGCAGCGTGGACACAAGGAACACTGAAGCTTTCTTT
CDR3aa: CASSVDTRNTEAFF
v_gene: TRBV5-1
d_gene: -
j_gene: TRBJ1-1
abundance: -

CDR3nt: TGTGCCAGCAGGACAGGGTGGGAAAAACTGTTTTTT
CDR3aa: CASRTGWEKLFF
v_gene: TRBV21-1
d_gene: -
j_gene: TRBJ1-4
abundance: -

CDR3nt: TGTGCCAGCAGCAAGACAGGCAATTCACCCCTCCACTTT
CDR3aa: CASSKTGNSPLHF
v_gene: TRBV6-5
d_gene: -
j_gene: TRBJ1-6
abundance: -

CDR3nt: TGTGCCTGGAGTGTACAAGGGGGCGCCTACGAGCAGTACTTC
CDR3aa: CAWSVQGGAYEQYF
v_gene: TRBV30
d_gene: TRBD1
j_gene: TRBJ2-7
abundance: once

CDR3nt: TGTGCCAGCGGGACAGCTCAAGAGACCCAGTACTTC
CDR3aa: CASGTAQETQYF
v_gene: TRBV12-3/TRBV12-4
d_gene: TRBD1
j_gene: TRBJ2-5
abundance: -

CDR3nt: TGTGCCAGCAGTCAGGGACAGGGGGCGACCTACGAGCAGTACTTC
CDR3aa: CASSQGQGATYEQYF
v_gene: TRBV6-6
d_gene: TRBD1
j_gene: TRBJ2-7
abundance: -

CDR3nt: TGTGCCAGCATCACCTACAGGGGCCGGGGTTCTCGAGTTGAAGCTTTCTTT
CDR3aa: CASITYRGRGSRVEAFF
v_gene: TRBV27
d_gene: TRBD1
j_gene: TRBJ1-1
abundance: medium-sized

CDR3nt: TGTGCCAGCAGCTCCCTTGGACAGGGGAACTATGGCTACACCTTC
CDR3aa: CASSSLGQGNYGYTF
v_gene: TRBV5-6
d_gene: TRBD1
j_gene: TRBJ1-2
abundance: many

CDR3nt: TGTGCCAGCAGTTTTAACACAGGGGGGCATCAGCCCCAGCATTTT
CDR3aa: CASSFNTGGHQPQHF
v_gene: TRBV6-5
d_gene: TRBD1
j_gene: TRBJ1-5
abundance: -

CDR3nt: TGCGCCAGCAGCCAAGACCACAGGACAAATGAAAAACTGTTTTTT
CDR3aa: CASSQDHRTNEKLFF
v_gene: TRBV4-3
d_gene: -
j_gene: TRBJ1-4
abundance: -

CDR3nt: TGCGCCAGCAGCTTTGCCTCCCCGGCAGATACGCAGTATTTT
CDR3aa: CASSFASPADTQYF
v_gene: TRBV5-1
d_gene: -
j_gene: TRBJ2-3
abundance: -

CDR3nt: TGTGCCAGCAGTTACCTCGGTCGGGGGAACACTGAAGCTTTCTTT
CDR3aa: CASSYLGRGNTEAFF
v_gene: TRBV6-2/TRBV6-3
d_gene: -
j_gene: TRBJ1-1
abundance: once

CDR3nt: TGTGCCAGCAGCCAGCCCCCCGGCAGGGAAGCGTACGAGCAGTACTTC
CDR3aa: CASSQPPGREAYEQYF
v_gene: TRBV14
d_gene: -
j_gene: TRBJ2-7
abundance: few

CDR3nt: TGTGCCAGCAGCCCGGGACAGGGGGCTCTGGACATTCAGTACTTC
CDR3aa: CASSPGQGALDIQYF
v_gene: TRBV7-9
d_gene: TRBD1
j_gene: TRBJ2-4
abundance: -

CDR3nt: TGCGCCAGCAGCTCCGGGACAGGAAACTATGGCTACACCTTC
CDR3aa: CASSSGTGNYGYTF
v_gene: TRBV5-1
d_gene: TRBD1
j_gene: TRBJ1-2
abundance: -

CDR3nt: TGTGCCAGCAGCTTTGGACAGGGAACTGAAGCTTTCTTT
CDR3aa: CASSFGQGTEAFF
v_gene: TRBV7-9
d_gene: TRBD1
j_gene: TRBJ1-1
abundance: -

CDR3nt: TGTGCCAGTAGTATCACCAGGGATCAGCCCCAGCATTTT
CDR3aa: CASSITRDQPQHF
v_gene: TRBV19
d_gene: -
j_gene: TRBJ1-5
abundance: -

CDR3nt: TGTGCCAGCAGTTACAGCGGGGGGGCCGTCTACGAGCAGTACTTC
CDR3aa: CASSYSGGAVYEQYF
v_gene: TRBV6-5
d_gene: TRBD2
j_gene: TRBJ2-7
abundance: -

CDR3nt: TGTGCCAGCAGCCAAGATCCCCACAGCCGGCAGCCCCAGCATTTT
CDR3aa: CASSQDPHSRQPQHF
v_gene: TRBV14
d_gene: -
j_gene: TRBJ1-5
abundance: -

CDR3nt: TGTGCCAGCAGCTTCGGTAATGAGCAGTTCTTC
CDR3aa: CASSFGNEQFF
v_gene: TRBV7-6
d_gene: -
j_gene: TRBJ2-1
abundance: -

CDR3nt: TGTGCCAGCAGTGATAGAGGGTCTTACACCGGGGAGCTGTTTTTT
CDR3aa: CASSDRGSYTGELFF
v_gene: TRBV2
d_gene: -
j_gene: TRBJ2-2
abundance: -